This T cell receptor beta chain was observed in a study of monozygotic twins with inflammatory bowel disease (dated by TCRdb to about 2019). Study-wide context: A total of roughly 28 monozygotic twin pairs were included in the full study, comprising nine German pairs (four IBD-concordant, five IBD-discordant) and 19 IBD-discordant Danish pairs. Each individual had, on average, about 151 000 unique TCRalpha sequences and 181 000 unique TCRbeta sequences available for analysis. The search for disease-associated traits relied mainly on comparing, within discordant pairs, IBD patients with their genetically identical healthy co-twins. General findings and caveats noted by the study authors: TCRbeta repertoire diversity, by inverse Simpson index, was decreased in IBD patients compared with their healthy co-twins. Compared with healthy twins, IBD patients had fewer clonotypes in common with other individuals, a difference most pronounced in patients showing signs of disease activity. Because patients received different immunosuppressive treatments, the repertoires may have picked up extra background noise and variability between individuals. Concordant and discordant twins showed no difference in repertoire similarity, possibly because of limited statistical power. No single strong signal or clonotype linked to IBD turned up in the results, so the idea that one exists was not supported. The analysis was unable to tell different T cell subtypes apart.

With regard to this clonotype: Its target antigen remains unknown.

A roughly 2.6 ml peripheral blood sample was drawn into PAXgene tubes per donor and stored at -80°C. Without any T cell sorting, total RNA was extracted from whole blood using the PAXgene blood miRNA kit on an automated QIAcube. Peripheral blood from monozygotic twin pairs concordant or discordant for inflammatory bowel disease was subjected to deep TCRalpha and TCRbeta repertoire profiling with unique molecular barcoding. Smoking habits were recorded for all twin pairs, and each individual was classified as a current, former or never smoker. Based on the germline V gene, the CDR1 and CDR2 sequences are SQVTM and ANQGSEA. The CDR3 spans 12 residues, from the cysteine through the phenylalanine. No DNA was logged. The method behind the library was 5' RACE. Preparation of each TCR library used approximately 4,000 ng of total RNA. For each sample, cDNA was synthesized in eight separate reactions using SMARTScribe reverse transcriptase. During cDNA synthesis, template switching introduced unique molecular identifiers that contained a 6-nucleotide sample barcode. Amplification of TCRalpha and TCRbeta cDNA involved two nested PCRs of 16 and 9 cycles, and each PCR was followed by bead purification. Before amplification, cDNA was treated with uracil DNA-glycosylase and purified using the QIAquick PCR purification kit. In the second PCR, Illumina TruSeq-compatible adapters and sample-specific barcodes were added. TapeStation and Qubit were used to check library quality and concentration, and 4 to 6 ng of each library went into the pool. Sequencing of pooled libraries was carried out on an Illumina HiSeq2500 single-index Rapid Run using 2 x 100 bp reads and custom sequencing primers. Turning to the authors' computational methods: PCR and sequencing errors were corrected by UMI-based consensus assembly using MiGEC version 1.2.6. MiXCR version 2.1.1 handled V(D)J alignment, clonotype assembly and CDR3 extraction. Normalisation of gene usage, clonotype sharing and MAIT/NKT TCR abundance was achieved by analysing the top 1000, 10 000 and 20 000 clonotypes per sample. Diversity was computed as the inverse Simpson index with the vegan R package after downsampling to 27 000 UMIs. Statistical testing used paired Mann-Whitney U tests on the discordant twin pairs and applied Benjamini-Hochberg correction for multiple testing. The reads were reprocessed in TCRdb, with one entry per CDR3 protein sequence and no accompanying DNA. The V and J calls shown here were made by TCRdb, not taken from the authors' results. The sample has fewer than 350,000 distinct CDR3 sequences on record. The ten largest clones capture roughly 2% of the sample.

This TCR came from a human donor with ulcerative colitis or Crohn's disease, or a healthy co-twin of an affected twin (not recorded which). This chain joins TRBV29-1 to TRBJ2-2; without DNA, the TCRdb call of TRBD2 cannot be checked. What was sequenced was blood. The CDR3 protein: CSVERAPGELFF.